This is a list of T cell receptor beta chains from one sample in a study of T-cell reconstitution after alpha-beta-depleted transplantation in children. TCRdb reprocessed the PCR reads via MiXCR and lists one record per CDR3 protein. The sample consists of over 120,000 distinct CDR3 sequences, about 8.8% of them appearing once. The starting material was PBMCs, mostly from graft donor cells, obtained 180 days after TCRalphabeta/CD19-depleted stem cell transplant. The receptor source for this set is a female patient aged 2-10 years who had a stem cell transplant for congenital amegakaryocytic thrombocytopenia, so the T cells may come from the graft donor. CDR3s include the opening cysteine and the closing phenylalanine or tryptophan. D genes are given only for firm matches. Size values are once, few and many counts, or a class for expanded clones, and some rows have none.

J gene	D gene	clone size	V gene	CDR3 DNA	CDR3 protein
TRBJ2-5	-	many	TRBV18	TGTGCCAGCTCACCACCCGTCCGTACTCAAGAGACCCAGTACTTC	CASSPPVRTQETQYF
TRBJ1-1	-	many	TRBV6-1	TGTGCCAGCAGTGGCACCAGTGGCGCTTTCTTT	CASSGTSGAFF
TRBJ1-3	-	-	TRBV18	TGTGCCAGCTCACCAGTAACAGGCCTTACTTACTCTGGAAACACCATATATTTT	CASSPVTGLTYSGNTIYF
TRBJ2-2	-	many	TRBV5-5	TGTGCCAGCAGCATCGCCGGGACGGTGAACACCGGGGAGCTGTTTTTT	CASSIAGTVNTGELFF
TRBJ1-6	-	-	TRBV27	TGTGCCAGCAGAGGGTCGGGGAATTCACCCCTCCACTTT	CASRGSGNSPLHF
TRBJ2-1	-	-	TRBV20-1	TGCAGTGCTAGAAAGACAGATCTTACATACAATGAGCAGTTCTTC	CSARKTDLTYNEQFF
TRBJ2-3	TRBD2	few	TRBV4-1	TGCGCCAGCAGCCAAGATAAACTAGCGGGGGACACAGATACGCAGTATTTT	CASSQDKLAGDTDTQYF
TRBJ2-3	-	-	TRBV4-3	TGCGCCAGCAGCCTCCGGGCTAGCACAGATACGCAGTATTTT	CASSLRASTDTQYF
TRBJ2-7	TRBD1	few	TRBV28	TGTGCCAGTCGGCGACAGGGACCCTACGAGCAGTACTTC	CASRRQGPYEQYF
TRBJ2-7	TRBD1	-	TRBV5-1	TGCGCCAGCAGCTTGGGCGGCCACAGGGGCGGGTACGAGCAGTACTTC	CASSLGGHRGGYEQYF
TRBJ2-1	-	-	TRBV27	TGTGCCAGTGGGTGGGGGGACGGCTACAATGAGCAGTTCTTC	CASGWGDGYNEQFF
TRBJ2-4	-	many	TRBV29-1	TGCAGCGTTGAAGAACCGGGTATGGGTCACATTCAGTACTTC	CSVEEPGMGHIQYF
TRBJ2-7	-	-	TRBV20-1	TGCAGTGCTTGGAGGACTGGTGTGGGCGAGCAGTACTTC	CSAWRTGVGEQYF
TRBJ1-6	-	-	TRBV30	TGTGCCTGGAGGAAGACTGAAAATAATTCACCCCTCCACTTT	CAWRKTENNSPLHF
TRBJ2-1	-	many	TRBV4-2	TGTGCCAGCAGCCTTGCGAGCGTGGGGTACAATGAGCAGTTCTTC	CASSLASVGYNEQFF
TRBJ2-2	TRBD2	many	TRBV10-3	TGTGCCATCAGTGATCGTCCTAGCGGAAACACCGGGGAGCTGTTTTTT	CAISDRPSGNTGELFF
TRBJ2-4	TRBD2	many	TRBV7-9	TGTGCCAGCACCATACTAGCGGGAGTGGTCAAAAACATTCAGTACTTC	CASTILAGVVKNIQYF
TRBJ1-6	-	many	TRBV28	TGTGCCAGCAGGAAGGAGGGGAGATCACCCCTCCACTTT	CASRKEGRSPLHF
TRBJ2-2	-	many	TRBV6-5	TGTGCCAGCAGTTACTCTGGGCTCGGAGCCGGGGAGCTGTTTTTT	CASSYSGLGAGELFF
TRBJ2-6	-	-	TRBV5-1	TGCGCCAGCAGGTCCTCCCCAGGGTCTGGGGCCAACGGCCTGACTTTC	CASRSSPGSGANGLTF
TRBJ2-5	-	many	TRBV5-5	TGTGCCAGCAGCTTGACAGGGAGGGAGACCCAGTACTTC	CASSLTGRETQYF
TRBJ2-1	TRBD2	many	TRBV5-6	TGTGCCAGCAGCCGAAGACTAGCTGCCAATGAGCAGTTCTTC	CASSRRLAANEQFF
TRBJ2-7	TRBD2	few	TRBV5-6	TGTGCCAGCAGCTTGGGGAGGGTTAGCGGGGGGGGAAAGCGAGTAGTTGGCTACGAGCAGTACTTC	CASSLGRVSGGGKRVVGYEQYF
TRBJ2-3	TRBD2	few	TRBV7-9	TGTGCCAGCGTAGAGACGGGACTAGCGGTGGCAGATACGCAGTATTTT	CASVETGLAVADTQYF
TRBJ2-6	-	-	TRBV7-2	TGTGCCAGCAGGATTAACCGGTTCTCTGGGGCCAACGTCCTGACTTTC	CASRINRFSGANVLTF
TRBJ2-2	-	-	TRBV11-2	TGTGCCAGCAGCTATTTGGGGGCGCCAAGATTGTGGGAGCTGTTTTTT	CASSYLGAPRLWELFF
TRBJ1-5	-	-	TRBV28	TGTGCCAGCAGTTTAGCCGGGGGTGGATTGCAGCCCCAGCATTTT	CASSLAGGGLQPQHF
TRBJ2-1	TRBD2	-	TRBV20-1	TGCAGTGCTACTAGCGGGGTTTACAATGAGCAGTTCTTC	CSATSGVYNEQFF
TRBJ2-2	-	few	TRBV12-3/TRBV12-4	TGTGCCAGCAGTTCCCCCGGGAGAAGAGGCACCGGGGAGCTGTTTTTT	CASSSPGRRGTGELFF
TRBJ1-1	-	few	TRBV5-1	TGCGCCAGCAGCCGTTGGACCGGGCCGAACACTGAAGCTTTCTTT	CASSRWTGPNTEAFF
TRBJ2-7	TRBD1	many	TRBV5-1	TGCGCCAGCAGCTTTCCTGACAGGGGCTACGAGCAGTACTTC	CASSFPDRGYEQYF
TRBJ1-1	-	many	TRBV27	TGTGCCAGCAGAGAGGGGCGGGGTGAAGCTTTCTTT	CASREGRGEAFF
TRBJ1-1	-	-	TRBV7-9	TGTGCCAGCAGCTTAGCGCTGGACACTGAAGCTTTCTTT	CASSLALDTEAFF
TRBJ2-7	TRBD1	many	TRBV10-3	TGTGCCATCAGTGAGTTGGACAGGACCCTATCTGGCGAGCAGTACTTC	CAISELDRTLSGEQYF
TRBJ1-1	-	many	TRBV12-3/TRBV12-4	TGTGCCAGCAGTTTACAGGGTGGGGGCACTGAAGCTTTCTTT	CASSLQGGGTEAFF
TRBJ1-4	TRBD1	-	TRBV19	TGTGCCAGTAGTCGCGGACAGGCCGGGGAACTGTTTTTT	CASSRGQAGELFF
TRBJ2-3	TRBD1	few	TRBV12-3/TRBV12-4	TGTGCCAGCAGTTTGGCCGGGACAGGGGGTTCAGATACGCAGTATTTT	CASSLAGTGGSDTQYF
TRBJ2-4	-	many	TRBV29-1	TGCAGCGTTAGTCTAGCCAAAAACATTCAGTACTTC	CSVSLAKNIQYF
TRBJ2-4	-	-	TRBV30	TGTGCCTGGAGTGAGCAAAGGGACATTCAGTACTTC	CAWSEQRDIQYF
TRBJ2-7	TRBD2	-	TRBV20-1	TGCAGTGCCGGTACTAGCGGGTATACCTACGAGCAGTACTTC	CSAGTSGYTYEQYF
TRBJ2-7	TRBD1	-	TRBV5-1	TGCGCCAGCAGCTTGGGACAGGGGGTCGCCTACGAGCAGTACTTC	CASSLGQGVAYEQYF
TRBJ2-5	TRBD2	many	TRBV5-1	TGCGCCAGCAGCTTGGTGAGCGGGAACCCTCGGGAGACCCAGTACTTC	CASSLVSGNPRETQYF
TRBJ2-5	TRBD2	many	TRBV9	TGTGCCAGCAGCCAAGGATCTAGCGGGAGGGCCAGCGGTGAGACCCAGTACTTC	CASSQGSSGRASGETQYF
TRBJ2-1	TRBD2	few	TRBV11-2	TGTGCCAGCAGCTTAGTTTTCGCGGGAGTCCAGTTCTTC	CASSLVFAGVQFF
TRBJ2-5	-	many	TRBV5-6	TGTGCCAGCAGCTCCCGGGAGACCCAGTACTTC	CASSSRETQYF
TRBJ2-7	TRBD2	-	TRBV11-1	TGTGCCGGCAGCTTAGTCGGGGGGTACCACGAGCAGTACTTC	CAGSLVGGYHEQYF
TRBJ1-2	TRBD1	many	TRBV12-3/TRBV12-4	TGTGCCAGCAGTTCTTGGACAGGGTCCTATGGCTACACCTTC	CASSSWTGSYGYTF
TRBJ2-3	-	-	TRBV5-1	TGCGCCAGCAGCTTGGAGTTACGGGGAATTCACACAGATACGCAGTATTTT	CASSLELRGIHTDTQYF
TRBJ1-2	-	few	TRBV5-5	TGTGCCAGCAGAAATGACTGGCCCGGAATTCTTTATGGCTACACCTTC	CASRNDWPGILYGYTF
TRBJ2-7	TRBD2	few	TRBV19	TGTGCCAGTAGCGTAGCGGGAGGGCCCGGCGAGCAGTACTTC	CASSVAGGPGEQYF
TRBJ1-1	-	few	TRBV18	TGTGCCAGCTCACCCTCAGGGGACACTGAAGCTTTCTTT	CASSPSGDTEAFF
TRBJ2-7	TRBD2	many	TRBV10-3	TGTGCCATCAGTGCACTAGCGGGTGGGGACGAGCAGTACTTC	CAISALAGGDEQYF